This is a list of T cell receptor beta chains from one sample in a study of T cell clusters in autoimmune cytopenias. After re-calling the multiplex PCR reads, TCRdb lists one entry per CDR3 protein, DNA absent. The clone table shows under 9,500 distinct CDR3 sequences, with the ten largest holding about 6%. The sequenced sample was peripheral blood. The receptors were gathered from a human donor with an autoimmune cytopenia or autoimmune hepatitis (not recorded which). The CDR3 runs from the conserved cysteine through the conserved F or W. Size tells how often a clone was seen (once, few, many) or the class of an expanded clone, and some rows leave it out.

clone size | J gene | V gene | CDR3 length | CDR3 protein
. | TRBJ1-6 | TRBV10-3 | 15 | CAIIAQGQIVLSLHF
. | TRBJ2-5 | TRBV12-3/TRBV12-4 | 16 | CASSRLPLGSKETQYF
medium-sized | TRBJ1-5 | TRBV6-5 | 16 | CASSTRQGNSNQPQHF
. | TRBJ1-2 | TRBV11-2 | 12 | CASSKGTYGYTF
. | TRBJ2-7 | TRBV6-2/TRBV6-3 | 17 | CASIRYFDRDSSYEQYF
medium-sized | TRBJ1-6 | TRBV18 | 15 | CASSRAGRENSPLHF
medium-sized | TRBJ1-1 | TRBV7-6 | 13 | CASSLSGYTEAFF
medium-sized | TRBJ1-1 | TRBV10-3 | 14 | CAISETATNTEAFF
medium-sized | TRBJ2-3 | TRBV24-1 | 12 | CATSDSTDTQYF
medium-sized | TRBJ1-5 | TRBV19 | 12 | CASGTVNQPQHF
. | TRBJ2-2 | TRBV12-3/TRBV12-4 | 14 | CASRTTGDTGELFF
medium-sized | TRBJ1-1 | TRBV19 | 14 | CASRTTGGATEAFF
medium-sized | TRBJ1-2 | TRBV6-5 | 13 | CASSNSEWGGYTF
medium-sized | TRBJ2-3 | TRBV30 | 13 | CAWSVSRTDTQYF
. | TRBJ2-1 | TRBV7-2 | 13 | CASSLSSPIEQFF
. | TRBJ2-1 | TRBV6-1 | 13 | CASAGTGLNEQFF
. | TRBJ1-4 | TRBV12-3/TRBV12-4 | 12 | CASAKRGTPLFF
. | TRBJ2-1 | TRBV6-5 | 11 | CASSSIYEQFF
medium-sized | TRBJ1-6 | TRBV6-1 | 14 | CASSSGPYNSPLHF
. | TRBJ2-3 | TRBV4-3 | 13 | CASSPDFTDTQYF
. | TRBJ2-7 | TRBV20-1 | 13 | CSALRTQSYEQYF
. | TRBJ1-5 | TRBV20-1 | 15 | CSARMGQFSNQPQHF
. | TRBJ2-7 | TRBV7-2 | 13 | CASSSRRSYEQYF
. | TRBJ2-6 | TRBV5-1 | 15 | CASSLMGEGANVLTF
. | TRBJ1-1 | TRBV15 | 14 | CATSRDVGSAEAFF
medium-sized | TRBJ2-5 | TRBV5-4 | 14 | CASSLGGGIETQYF
medium-sized | TRBJ2-1 | TRBV29-1 | 14 | CSVEVPGTFNEQFF
. | TRBJ2-2 | TRBV7-2 | 16 | CASSPWAGTNTGELFF